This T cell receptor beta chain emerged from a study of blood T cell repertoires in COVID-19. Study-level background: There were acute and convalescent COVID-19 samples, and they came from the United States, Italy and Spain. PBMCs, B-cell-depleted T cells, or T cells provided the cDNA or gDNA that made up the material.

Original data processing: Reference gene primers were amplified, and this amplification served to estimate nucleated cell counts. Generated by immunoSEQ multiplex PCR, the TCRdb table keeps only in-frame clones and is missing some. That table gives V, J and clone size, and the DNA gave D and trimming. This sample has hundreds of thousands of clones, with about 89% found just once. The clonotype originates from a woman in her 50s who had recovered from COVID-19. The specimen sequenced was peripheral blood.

The CDR3 loop reads CASSLNPVAAYNEQFF. DNA of the CDR3: TGCGCCAGCAGCCTCAACCCGGTAGCGGCATACAATGAGCAGTTCTTC. This chain uses TRBV4-1 with TRBJ2-1, with D perhaps TRBD2 (6 bases). Trimming cost V 4 bases and J 4 bases, with 17 bases left between them. The CDR3 consists of 16 residues. CDR1 and CDR2 (germline): MGHRA, YSYEKL.